This TCR beta chain was captured by sequencing in a study of cytomegalovirus exposure and HLA in healthy donors. Background on the study: From HLA-typed donors, an early data release held about 85 million unique TCRs.

The PCR employed 60 Vbeta primers together with 13 Jbeta primers. Clones were read by immunoSEQ multiplex PCR, and TCRdb kept only the in-frame ones, dropping some. This sample has 130,000 or so clones, with more than 60% found just once. The CDR3 covers 12 residues. The junction had 0 bases not matched to a gene; V was cut back by 7 bases and J by 3 bases. The germline gives CDR1 WSHSY, CDR2 SAAADI. The chain combines TRBV10-2 with TRBJ2-5, with 9 bases matching TRBD2. The sequenced sample was PBMCs. This sequence was found in a man aged 25 to 40 in good health and CMV-seronegative. The CDR3 nucleotides are TGCGCCAGCAAGCGGGAGGAAGAGACCCAGTACTTC. Its protein is CASKREEETQYF.